The 17 T cell receptor beta chains presented below share a single source sample, sequenced in a study of T cells after yellow fever vaccination. TCRdb processed the 5' RACE reads anew with MiXCR; each CDR3 protein has one entry. The sample has about 340,000 distinct CDR3 sequences; roughly an eighth are singletons. The starting material was CD4+ T cells sorted from PBMCs, obtained 15 days after the yellow fever booster vaccination. Receptors originate from a man aged 18-30 years who received the YFV17D yellow fever vaccine.

V and J are TRBV13 and TRBJ1-2, with 7 bases matching TRBD1. Unmatched junction bases numbered 7, after V lost 7 bases and J lost 2 bases. CDR1 and CDR2 (germline): PRHDT, FYEKMQ (reference sequence). CDR3 size: 14 residues. CDR3 sequence (DNA): TGTGCCAGCACCAGGGACAGATTCAACTATGGCTACACCTTC. Encoded protein: CASTRDRFNYGYTF. Complete variable domain (other parts from reference TRBV13 and TRBJ1-2): AAGVIQSPRHLIKEKRETATLKCYPIPRHDTVYWYQQGPGQDPQFLISFYEKMQSDKGSIPDRFSAQQFSDYHSELNMSSLELGDSALYFCASTRDRFNYGYTFGSGTRLTVV.

This clonotype was picked up a small number of times. The chain employs TRBV5-1 and TRBJ2-1; the D is unclear. From germline, CDR1 is SGHRS and CDR2 YFSETQ. The CDR3 loop spans 12 amino acids. V lost 5 bases, J lost 4 bases, and 7 bases lay in between. The CDR3 DNA reads as TGCGCCAGCAGACCGACGTACAATGAGCAGTTCTTC. Translated, it gives CASRPTYNEQFF. The whole variable domain, filled in from reference TRBV5-1 and TRBJ2-1, reads KAGVTQTPRYLIKTRGQQVTLSCSPISGHRSVSWYQQTPGQGLQFLFEYFSETQRNKGNFPGRFSGRQFSNSRSEMNVSTLELGDSALYLCASRPTYNEQFFGPGTRLTVL.

The sample holds many counts of this clonotype. At one boundary the junction diverges from the germline segment, which might be a read error. The chain links TRBV7-2 to TRBJ2-1; 11 bases are a match to TRBD2. This CDR3 spans 14 amino acids. Germline CDR1 is SGHTA and CDR2 is FQGNSA. The CDR3 DNA follows: TGTGCCAGCAGCCTAGCGGGGGGTAACAATGAGCAGTTCTTC. Translated: CASSLAGGNNEQFF. The complete variable domain, with remaining parts taken from reference TRBV7-2 and TRBJ2-1, reads GAGVSQSPSNKVTEKGKDVELRCDPISGHTALYWYRQSLGQGLEFLIYFQGNSAPDKSGLPSDRFSAERTGGSVSTLTIQRTQQEDSAVYLCASSLAGGNNEQFFGPGTRLTVL.

The gene calls are TRBV6-1 and TRBJ2-5; D tentatively reads TRBD1 or TRBD2 (6 bases each). The germline CDR1 and CDR2 sequences are MNHNS and SASEGT. Trimming pared 2 bases from V and 7 bases from J, leaving 11 bases between. This CDR3 has 13 residues. CDR3 amino acids: CASSEHGGGTQYF. CDR3 in DNA: TGTGCCAGCAGTGAACATGGAGGGGGGACCCAGTACTTC.

The chain uses TRBV4-1 and TRBJ2-7; maybe TRBD1 (6 bases). Germline V CDR1 and CDR2: MGHRA, YSYEKL. V gave up 3 bases and J gave up 5 bases, with 14 bases separating them. This CDR3 is built from 14 residues. The CDR3 spells CASSHRDKGDEQYF. In DNA, the CDR3 is TGCGCCAGCAGCCACCGGGACAAGGGGGACGAGCAGTACTTC.

The chain is built from TRBV6-5 and TRBJ2-5, with D possibly matching TRBD2 (5 bases). Trimming stripped 8 bases from V and 5 bases from J, with 15 bases between. CDR1 is MNHEY and CDR2 is SVGAGI in the germline V gene. There are 13 residues in the CDR3. CDR3 DNA sequence: TGTGCCAGCCACGACGCGGGTGGGGAGACCCAGTACTTC. Encoded protein: CASHDAGGETQYF.

This chain uses TRBV4-3 with TRBJ1-4; no reliable D call. V lost 0 bases and J lost 3, with 5 bases in between. The germline CDR1 and CDR2 sequences are LGHNA and YSLEER. The CDR3 has 14 amino acids. The CDR3 DNA reads as TGCGCCAGCAGCCAAGAAGTGGCTAATGAAAAACTGTTTTTT. Its protein product is CASSQEVANEKLFF.

Only a few counts were recorded for this clonotype. The J gene is TRBJ2-2, the V gene TRBV7-2; D is undetermined. Trimming removed 2 bases at V and 4 bases at J, with 8 bases between. CDR1 is SGHTA, CDR2 FQGNSA, per germline. This CDR3 region has 14 residues. The CDR3 coding sequence is TGTGCCAGCAGCTTACTGCGAGCCACCGGGGAGCTGTTTTTT. Amino acid sequence: CASSLLRATGELFF.

The chain joins TRBV6-5 to TRBJ1-1, with TRBD1 as a possible D gene (5 bases). This CDR3 has 16 amino acids. V lost 0 bases and J lost 2, with 13 bases in between. The germline V gene has CDR1 MNHEY and CDR2 SVGAGI. The CDR3 here is CASSYSTGHLNTEAFF. The CDR3 nucleotides are TGTGCCAGCAGTTACTCCACCGGACACCTTAACACTGAAGCTTTCTTT.

The chain has TRBV20-1 and TRBJ1-1; D unclear. The CDR3 totals 14 residues. V was trimmed by 2 bases and J by 4 bases, leaving 14 bases between them. Per the germline V gene, CDR1 is DFQATT and CDR2 is SNEGSKA (reference sequence). For the CDR3, the DNA is TGCAGTGCTAGACCGGCAGGTCGGACCACTGAAGCTTTCTTT. As protein: CSARPAGRTTEAFF.

The CDR3 DNA sequence: TGTGCCATCAAGCCGGGGCGGGACCAAGAGACCCAGTACTTC. Translating it yields CAIKPGRDQETQYF. The rearrangement uses TRBV10-3 and TRBJ2-5; D is perhaps TRBD1 or TRBD2 (5 bases each). The CDR3 is 14 residues long. Between the trimmed V and J ends, which lost 7 bases and 0 bases, there was a span of 12 bases. Germline-derived CDR1 and CDR2 are ENHRY and SYGVKD.

The gene calls are TRBV7-2 and TRBJ2-3; D gene unclear. The V end was cut by 6 bases, the J end by 0 bases, with 7 bases between. This CDR3 region has 13 residues. Germline V gene lookup returns CDR1 SGHTA and CDR2 FQGNSA. The CDR3 loop reads CASRTTSTDTQYF. The CDR3 DNA is TGTGCCAGCAGAACCACTAGCACAGATACGCAGTATTTT.

This clonotype was counted only a few times. The chain uses TRBV10-3 and TRBJ2-1; D is perhaps TRBD1 or TRBD2 (5 bases each). Looked up from germline, CDR1 is ENHRY and CDR2 is SYGVKD. The CDR3 runs 11 residues. Trimming left V 6 bases short and J 13 bases short, with 13 bases between. CDR3 in DNA: TGTGCCATCAGCCCAGGGAGAATCCAGTTCTTC. Residues: CAISPGRIQFF.

The chain recombines TRBV7-2 with TRBJ2-5, with D possibly being TRBD1 (5 bases). V was clipped by 2 bases and J by 1 base, with 14 bases between them. CDR1 is SGHTA, CDR2 FQGNSA, per germline. The CDR3 runs to 16 residues. CDR3 bases: TGTGCCAGCAGCTTATATAAGGGGCCCTTCCAAGAGACCCAGTACTTC. It specifies CASSLYKGPFQETQYF.

CDR3 region: CASSLFPQETQYF. The CDR3 DNA reads as TGTGCCAGCAGCTTATTCCCCCAAGAGACCCAGTACTTC. The chain carries TRBV7-2 and TRBJ2-5; D uncertain. Germline V gene sequence: CDR1 SGHTA, CDR2 FQGNSA. The CDR3 has 13 amino acids. V was clipped by 2 bases and J by 1 base, with 5 bases between them. The full variable domain, completed using reference TRBV7-2 and TRBJ2-5, is GAGVSQSPSNKVTEKGKDVELRCDPISGHTALYWYRQSLGQGLEFLIYFQGNSAPDKSGLPSDRFSAERTGGSVSTLTIQRTQQEDSAVYLCASSLFPQETQYFGPGTRLLVL.

This clonotype was seen repeatedly, ten times or more. The chain couples TRBV7-3 to TRBJ1-6, with D unresolved. The CDR3 sequence is 13 residues long. Per the germline V gene, CDR1 is SGHTA and CDR2 is FQGTGA. V was shortened by 5 bases and J by 3 bases, with 5 bases between the two germline ends. The CDR3 DNA follows: TGTGCCAGCAGCCGGGACTATAATTCACCCCTCCACTTT. Protein product: CASSRDYNSPLHF.

The chain uses TRBV18 and TRBJ2-1, with 10 bases matching TRBD2. This CDR3 region has 16 residues. Germline V lookup: CDR1 KGHSH, CDR2 LQKENI. Germline trimming cut 5 bases from V and 8 bases from J; bases unmatched to any gene: 12. The CDR3 DNA sequence: TGTGCCAGCTCAAAGAGGCTAGCGGGGGCCGCTGATGAGCAGTTCTTC. Its translation is CASSKRLAGAADEQFF.